The next 31 T cell receptor beta chains were all read from a single sample in a study of blood T cell repertoires in COVID-19. Some clones are missing from TCRdb's copy, which holds only in-frame ones; the method was immunoSEQ multiplex PCR. This sample yields about 240,000 clones, of which about 83% are seen a single time; under 4.5% belongs to the top ten. What was sequenced was peripheral blood. All receptors derive from a middle-aged man with acute or convalescent COVID-19.

The chain couples TRBV27 to TRBJ1-5; D is possibly TRBD1 (5 bases). This CDR3 contains 14 residues. Germline V gene data show CDR1 as MNHEY and CDR2 as SMNVEV (reference sequence). V lost 3 bases to trimming and J lost 4 bases, with 10 bases between them. This CDR3 reads CASSFGAINQPQHF. The CDR3 nucleotides are TGTGCCAGCAGTTTTGGGGCTATTAATCAGCCCCAGCATTTT.

CDR3 sequence (DNA): TGTGCCAGCAGCTTTTGGCAAAGTGAGAACACTGAAGCTTTCTTT. Protein: CASSFWQSENTEAFF. The chain joins TRBV7-9 to TRBJ1-1; D is unclear. The CDR3 is 15 amino acids. V lost 3 bases and J lost 1, with 12 bases in between. CDR1 and CDR2 (germline): SEHNR, FQNEAQ (reference sequence).

The chain links TRBV7-3 to TRBJ2-3; D is unclear. Trimming removed 6 bases from V and 2 bases from J, with 9 bases in between. Germline assignment: CDR1 SGHTA and CDR2 FQGTGA. The CDR3 consists of 13 residues. The CDR3 sequence: CASRRGNTDTQYF. In DNA form, the CDR3 reads TGTGCCAGCAGGAGAGGAAACACAGATACGCAGTATTTT.

A few counts support this clone. V is TRBV30 and J is TRBJ1-5, with 9 bases that match TRBD1. The V segment lost 2 bases and the J segment 6 bases; nucleotides outside the gene matches: 2. Germline values: CDR1 GTSNPN, CDR2 SVGIG (reference sequence). The CDR3 spans 13 residues. This chain's CDR3 is CAWSMTGGQPQHF. In DNA form, the CDR3 reads TGTGCCTGGAGTATGACAGGGGGTCAGCCCCAGCATTTT.

The chain couples TRBV28 to TRBJ1-2, with 8 nucleotides matching TRBD1. Germline CDR1 and CDR2: MDHEN and SYDVKM. CDR3 length equals 12 residues. Germline trimming cut 8 bases from V and 7 bases from J; bases unmatched to any gene: 6. CDR3 DNA: TGTGCCAGCGGACAGGGTCGGGCTGGCTACACCTTC. As protein: CASGQGRAGYTF.

V gene TRBV19 combines with J gene TRBJ1-2; TRBD1 agrees at 9 bases. CDR3 length equals 15 residues. The V and J ends lost 5 bases and 6 bases, in that order; junction bases with no gene match: 10. Looked up from germline, CDR1 is LNHDA and CDR2 is SQIVND (reference sequence). This chain's CDR3 is CASSSPGQGWHGYTF. CDR3 in DNA: TGTGCCAGTAGTTCCCCGGGACAGGGCTGGCATGGCTACACCTTC.

The chain couples TRBV2 to TRBJ2-3, with D perhaps TRBD2 (6 bases). The CDR3 contains 12 residues. Germline V gene data show CDR1 as SNHLY and CDR2 as FYNNEI. Trimming took 3 bases from V and 9 from J, leaving 10 bases between them. CDR3 in amino acids: CASSELAGTQYF. DNA of the CDR3: TGTGCCAGCAGTGAGTTGGCGGGAACGCAGTATTTT.

The rearrangement links TRBV30 to TRBJ1-1; D unresolved. Germline CDR1 GTSNPN, CDR2 SVGIG (reference sequence). V was trimmed by 8 bases and J by 0 bases, leaving 10 bases between them. The CDR3 totals 12 residues. Here the CDR3 DNA reads TGTGCCGGAGGGATCATGAACACTGAAGCTTTCTTT. It specifies CAGGIMNTEAFF.

The chain couples TRBV7-3 to TRBJ1-4; 7 nucleotides line up with TRBD1. CDR3 length equals 20 residues. Germline V lookup: CDR1 SGHTA, CDR2 FQGTGA. V lost 0 bases and J lost 2; bases outside the gene matches: 15. The CDR3 region has the DNA TGTGCCAGCAGCTTAACTTCGTGGGCAGGGGGATTGGCGACTAATGAAAAACTGTTTTTT. It encodes CASSLTSWAGGLATNEKLFF.

The table lists this clone with a count of one. The chain has TRBV5-6 and TRBJ1-2, with TRBD1 as a possible D gene (6 bases). The CDR3 loop spans 13 amino acids. Trimming pared 4 bases from V and 8 bases from J, leaving 15 bases between. Germline CDR1 reads SGHDT; CDR2 reads YYEEEE. The CDR3 region is CASSLTGILGYTF. DNA for the CDR3: TGTGCCAGCAGCCTTACAGGGATACTGGGCTACACCTTC.

V gene TRBV10-3 combines with J gene TRBJ1-2; no clear D gene. This CDR3 is 12 amino acids long. CDR1 ENHRY and CDR2 SYGVKD come from the germline V gene. The ends were cut back, 2 bases at V and 5 bases at J, with 6 bases in the middle. The CDR3: CAISEPPYGYTF. The DNA of the CDR3 is TGTGCCATCAGTGAGCCCCCTTATGGCTACACCTTC.

This chain uses TRBV6-6 with TRBJ2-1; a weak D match, TRBD2 (6 bases). Germline lookup yields CDR1 MNHNY and CDR2 SVGAGI (reference sequence). The V end lost 5 bases, the J end lost 0 bases, and 17 bases lay between the germline ends. The CDR3 has 17 residues. The CDR3 spells CASSRPTSFPSYNEQFF. The CDR3 DNA follows: TGTGCCAGCAGTCGCCCGACTAGTTTTCCCTCCTACAATGAGCAGTTCTTC.

The chain combines TRBV15 with TRBJ1-1, with D possibly matching TRBD1 (6 bases). This CDR3 is built from 13 residues. Germline lookup yields CDR1 LNHNV and CDR2 YYDKDF (reference sequence). V lost 3 bases and J lost 3, with 8 bases in between. The chain's CDR3 is CATSRTGYTEAFF. The DNA for the CDR3 is TGTGCCACCAGCAGGACAGGCTACACTGAAGCTTTCTTT. The full variable domain, in which reference TRBV15 and TRBJ1-1 provide the parts outside the CDR3, is DAMVIQNPRYQVTQFGKPVTLSCSQTLNHNVMYWYQQKSSQAPKLLFHYYDKDFNNEADTPDNFQSRRPNTSFCFLDIRSPGLGDTAMYLCATSRTGYTEAFFGQGTRLTVV.

CDR3 protein: CASSLGTVQRYEQYF. The CDR3 region has the DNA TGCGCCAGCAGCTTGGGGACAGTCCAGCGATACGAGCAGTACTTC. V and J are TRBV5-1 and TRBJ2-7; possibly TRBD1 for D (6 bases). CDR3 length equals 15 residues. The V end was cut by 0 bases, the J end by 4 bases, with 14 bases between. Germline-derived CDR1 and CDR2 are SGHRS and YFSETQ.

The chain recombines TRBV15 with TRBJ1-2; 8 bases align to TRBD1. The CDR3 totals 13 residues. Trimming removed 3 bases from V and 10 bases from J; junction bases left unmatched: 7. The V gene's germline CDR1 is LNHNV and CDR2 YYDKDF (reference sequence). Written as DNA, the CDR3 is TGTGCCACCAGCAGGGACAGGGAAGGAGTCTACACCTTC. The encoded protein is CATSRDREGVYTF.

V is TRBV5-1 and J is TRBJ2-5, with 11 nucleotides matching TRBD2. Trimming took 0 bases from V and 4 from J; bases not matched to a gene: 11. The CDR3 runs to 18 residues. CDR1 is SGHRS, CDR2 YFSETQ, per germline. The CDR3, as DNA: TGCGCCAGCAGCTTGGGCCCTAGCGGGGGGTCCGGCCTAGAGACCCAGTACTTC. This gives the protein CASSLGPSGGSGLETQYF.

J is TRBJ2-7 and V is TRBV11-3; TRBD1 aligns across 8 bases. The CDR3 consists of 15 residues. After removal of 4 bases from V and 4 bases from J, the junction contained 9 bases not matched to a gene. CDR1 and CDR2 from the germline V gene are SGHNT and YENEEA. CDR3 sequence (DNA): TGTGCCAGCAGCTCCCCCGGACAGGGTGGGTACGAGCAGTACTTC. Amino acid sequence: CASSSPGQGGYEQYF.

The V call is TRBV2, the J call TRBJ2-1; 7 nucleotides agree with TRBD2. The CDR3 spans 16 residues. V was clipped by 2 bases and J by 3 bases; unmatched bases: 7. Germline V gene lookup returns CDR1 SNHLY and CDR2 FYNNEI. This CDR3 is CASSEWGGSVYNEQFF. The CDR3 DNA is TGTGCCAGCAGTGAATGGGGCGGGAGTGTCTACAATGAGCAGTTCTTC.

V gene TRBV19 combines with J gene TRBJ1-6; 8 nucleotides align to TRBD1. Germline trimming cut 1 base from V and 10 bases from J; bases unmatched to any gene: 3. This CDR3 region has 14 residues. Germline V gene sequence: CDR1 LNHDA, CDR2 SQIVND (reference sequence). The CDR3 DNA follows: TGTGCCAGTAGTATAGCAGGGGGCGGATCACCCCTCCACTTT. This gives the protein CASSIAGGGSPLHF. The whole variable domain, filled in from reference TRBV19 and TRBJ1-6, reads DGGITQSPKYLFRKEGQNVTLSCEQNLNHDAMYWYRQDPGQGLRLIYYSQIVNDFQKGDIAEGYSVSREKKESFPLTVTSAQKNPTAFYLCASSIAGGGSPLHFGNGTRLTVT.

The chain is built from TRBV11-2 and TRBJ2-3; the match to TRBD2 covers 10 bases. The length of the CDR3 is 16 residues. Germline V gene sequence: CDR1 SGHAT, CDR2 FQNNGV. With V trimmed by 1 base and J by 3 bases, 4 bases remained unmatched. The CDR3: CASSLVGTSVTDTQYF. CDR3 in DNA: TGTGCCAGCAGCTTAGTCGGGACTAGCGTAACAGATACGCAGTATTTT. The whole variable domain, remainder taken from reference TRBV11-2 and TRBJ2-3, is EAGVAQSPRYKIIEKRQSVAFWCNPISGHATLYWYQQILGQGPKLLIQFQNNGVVDDSQLPKDRFSAERLKGVDSTLKIQPAKLEDSAVYLCASSLVGTSVTDTQYFGPGTRLTVL.

The chain uses TRBV6-6 and TRBJ2-7, with a weak D call TRBD1 (6 bases). The germline CDR1 and CDR2 sequences are MNHNY and SVGAGI (reference sequence). The V end was cut by 6 bases, the J end by 4 bases, with 16 bases between. The CDR3 length is 14 residues. The CDR3 reads CASRQQGPMYEQYF. Written as DNA, the CDR3 is TGTGCCAGCAGACAACAGGGTCCTATGTACGAGCAGTACTTC.

In its sample, this clone was seen once. The chain uses TRBV3-1 (or the pseudogene TRBV3-2) and TRBJ1-6; no clear D. Germline V lookup: CDR1 LGHDT, CDR2 YNNKEL (reference sequence). V shed 1 base and J shed 5 bases, with 9 bases lying between them. This CDR3 has 15 residues. The CDR3 region has the DNA TGTGCCAGCAGCCAAGTAACAGTGGATAATTCACCCCTCCACTTT. Protein product: CASSQVTVDNSPLHF.

The chain couples TRBV6-5 to TRBJ2-3; 9 bases fit TRBD1. This CDR3 comprises 14 residues. Trimming took 11 bases from V and 2 from J; bases not matched to a gene: 8. Per germline, CDR1 MNHEY and CDR2 SVGAGI. DNA for the CDR3: TGTGCCGGCCGACAGGGGGGGCCCACAGATACGCAGTATTTT. As protein: CAGRQGGPTDTQYF.

Here the CDR3 reads CASSSGLVIANEQYF. CDR3 bases: TGTGCCAGCAGCTCGGGACTAGTAATTGCCAACGAGCAGTACTTC. The V and J genes are TRBV11-2 and TRBJ2-7, with 8 bases identical to TRBD2. The CDR3 covers 15 residues. J was trimmed by 5 bases and V by 4 bases; bases with no gene match: 10. Germline V gene data show CDR1 as SGHAT and CDR2 as FQNNGV.

In its sample, this clone was seen a few times. The chain employs TRBV6-2 or TRBV6-3 and TRBJ1-3, with D maybe TRBD1 (5 bases). Deletions cut 4 bases from V and 0 bases from J, with 7 bases between. CDR1 and CDR2 from the germline V gene are MNHEY and SVGEGT. The CDR3 consists of 14 residues. In DNA form, the CDR3 reads TGTGCCAGCAGTTCCGGGGGCTCTGGAAACACCATATATTTT. The encoded protein is CASSSGGSGNTIYF.

The chain couples TRBV27 to TRBJ2-2, with a possible D match to TRBD2 (5 bases). The CDR3 contains 16 residues. The V gene lost 6 bases and the J gene lost 2 bases, with 16 bases spanning the gap. The germline CDR1 and CDR2 sequences are MNHEY and SMNVEV (reference sequence). This CDR3 reads CASSPFEGINTGELFF. The CDR3 region has the DNA TGTGCCAGCAGCCCGTTTGAGGGAATTAACACCGGGGAGCTGTTTTTT.

This chain joins TRBV6-5 and TRBJ1-1; D is undetermined. Trimming stripped 8 bases from V and 1 base from J, with 17 bases between. Looked up from germline, CDR1 is MNHEY and CDR2 is SVGAGI. The CDR3 contains 15 residues. The DNA for the CDR3 is TGTGCCAGCGAAATCGGCAGAGGCGGGAACACTGAAGCTTTCTTT. It is translated as CASEIGRGGNTEAFF.

This clone was observed a handful of times. The chain uses TRBV7-6 and TRBJ2-7, with 12 nucleotides matching TRBD2. Germline V gene sequence: CDR1 SGHVS, CDR2 FNYEAQ. This CDR3 is built from 14 residues. Trimming cost V 4 bases and J 7 bases; bases outside gene matches: 5. Here the CDR3 DNA reads TGTGCCAGCAGCTCGGGACTAGCGGGTTCGGAGCAGTACTTC. Translated: CASSSGLAGSEQYF.

The CDR3 DNA reads TGTGCCAGCCGGGACAGGGGATATAGCAATCAGCCCCAGCATTTT. This codes for CASRDRGYSNQPQHF. The chain employs TRBV19 and TRBJ1-5; 10 bases line up with TRBD1. The V gene's germline CDR1 is LNHDA and CDR2 SQIVND (reference sequence). The CDR3 contains 15 residues. With V trimmed by 9 bases and J by 0 bases, 5 bases remained unmatched.

V gene TRBV3-1 (or the pseudogene TRBV3-2) combines with J gene TRBJ1-3; TRBD1 is a possible D gene (5 bases). V was clipped by 4 bases and J by 2 bases, with 9 bases between them. Germline V lookup: CDR1 LGHDT, CDR2 YNNKEL (reference sequence). The CDR3 is made up of 14 amino acids. CDR3 amino acids: CASSPQDAGNTIYF. CDR3 nucleotides: TGTGCCAGCAGCCCACAGGACGCTGGAAACACCATATATTTT.

The chain recombines TRBV2 with TRBJ2-7, with 8 bases identical to TRBD1. The V segment lost 4 bases and the J segment 3 bases; nucleotides outside the gene matches: 5. This CDR3 region has 14 residues. Germline CDR1 reads SNHLY; CDR2 reads FYNNEI. The CDR3 sequence is CASSVGTGDYEQYF. The CDR3 region has the DNA TGTGCCAGCAGTGTTGGGACAGGAGACTACGAGCAGTACTTC. The complete variable domain, with remaining parts taken from reference TRBV2 and TRBJ2-7, reads EPEVTQTPSHQVTQMGQEVILRCVPISNHLYFYWYRQILGQKVEFLVSFYNNEISEKSEIFDDQFSVERPDGSNFTLKIRSTKLEDSAMYFCASSVGTGDYEQYFGPGTRLTVT.